This TCR delta chain appears in the sequencing data of a study of γδ T cells in repeated Plasmodium falciparum infection. Study as a whole: Timepoints: baseline, immediately before selected infections, and 21 days after every infection.

TCRdb re-called the multiplex PCR reads through CATT. This sample carries about 57,000 delta-chain clones, 1.5% to 2% of them seen once, and the ten largest clones take roughly 15%. Bulk repertoires came from Vgamma9/Vdelta2+ or Vdelta2-negative gammadelta T cells flow-sorted from PBMC. As concerns this clone: The TCRdb protein comes from a much larger clone and disagrees with this DNA's translation at residue 14, likely due to a read error; the protein given here is derived from the DNA.

The V gene's germline CDR1 is GEAIGNYY and CDR2 EKD. CDR3 size: 20 residues. V was pared by 3 bases and J by 0 bases, with 16 bases of the junction left unmatched. The sequence was obtained from a pool of human donors (malaria-infected and uninfected, not separated). The sequencing sample was made of gamma-delta T cells from blood. The chain employs TRDV2 and TRDJ1, with TRDD3 matching 12 bases. The J gene is not listed in TCRdb, so it was assigned here from a DNA match to germline. The CDR3 reads CACDRLLGDTKRVHTDKLIF. CDR3 nucleotide sequence: TGTGCCTGTGACCGACTACTGGGGGATACAAAGAGAGTGCACACCGATAAACTCATCTTT.